This entry features one TCR beta chain sequence. No cognate antigen has been identified for it. The record has no base qualities; no much larger clone is one base away. The cysteine opens and the phenylalanine closes a CDR3 of 11 amino acids. The read is trimmed to its CDR3 DNA, 33 bases read in frame from base 1. The germline V gene encodes CDR1 SQVTM and CDR2 ANQGSEA. Relative to germline, V is 8 bases shorter and J is 3 bases shorter, with 10 bases between their ends. The study profiled bulk TCR beta-chain repertoires in matched peripheral blood, tumor and adjacent normal breast tissue taken from some 17 patients with early-stage breast cancer. Before surgery, 5-10 mL of whole blood was collected into EDTA tubes and then processed within 2 hours. Ficoll-Paque centrifugation in SepMate-50 tubes was used to isolate peripheral blood mononuclear cells. PBMCs were cryopreserved in aliquots of roughly 1.9 to 4 million cells in 90% FBS with about 10% DMSO and kept in liquid nitrogen. The Qiagen AllPrep DNA/RNA Mini kit was used for genomic DNA extraction.

The sample comes from a study of early stage breast cancer tumors (dated by TCRdb to about 2017). General notes on the study: Of the roughly 17 invasive breast tumors, eleven to twelve were found to be estrogen receptor-positive, progesterone receptor-positive and HER2-negative. On average, each sample got 7.5 to 10-fold read coverage. Across all samples, some 2.8 million templates representing nearly 1,100,000 unique clonotypes were detected. Eight of the 12 ER+/PR+/HER2- tumors were invasive ductal carcinomas, while the other four were invasive lobular carcinomas. Broader findings and caveats from the paper: Greater similarity was observed between blood and normal breast repertoires than between blood and tumor repertoires, and tumor was distinguished from normal in about 85% of the 16 patients when each tissue was compared with blood. Enriched TCRB sequences shared across patients were mostly commonly generated sequences, unlikely to play an important role in the tumor microenvironment. Analysis by tumor subtype was prevented by the small cohort size. Compared with adjacent normal breast tissue, tumors had around 2.6-fold higher T cell density and higher clonality. Chain pairing and functional markers such as CD4, CD8 and FOXP3 were missed by bulk genomic DNA sequencing of unsorted cells.

Each sample was amplified in two independent genomic DNA replicates, using 0.5 ug for blood and 1.5 ug for tumor or normal breast. TCRB sequencing of genomic DNA was carried out with the ImmunoSeq Intro kit according to the manufacturer's instructions. For absolute quantification, the approximately 32-cycle multiplex PCR included proprietary primers along with spike-in control sequences. Single-end 150-bp reads were used to sequence an 87-bp fragment spanning the CDR3 and the flanking V and J genes. Each lane of an Illumina MiSeq running version 3.0 chemistry carried seven multiplexed samples, with two replicates apiece. Regarding the original processing steps: Raw data were processed by the vendor's proprietary pipeline, with both replicates merged into one result per sample. A clonotype was defined as productive rearrangements that share the same V-gene family, CDR3 amino acid sequence and J-gene segment. Clonality was computed as 1 minus the normalized Shannon entropy (Pielou evenness) of TCRB abundances. T cell density was estimated as total templates divided by the number of input cells, with the number of input cells inferred from the DNA input amount. Recon, run with its default parameters, was used to estimate overall repertoire diversity and clonality. A clonotype counted as tumor-enriched if its abundance in tumor exceeded 0.1% and was at least 32-fold higher than its abundance in normal breast. TCRdb retrieved this table from immuneACCESS and kept in-frame rearrangements only. Not all clones are present; in checked studies, unresolved V genes account for under half, and no reason is known for the remainder. V, J and clone size are taken as reported in that table, and D and trimming were inferred from the DNA itself. For this sample there are around 28,000 clones; approximately 75% appear just once. The ten most abundant clones make up approximately 31% of the sample.

The sequence was collected from a person aged 45 to 59 with breast cancer. The specimen was blood. Here the chain combines TRBV29-1 and TRBJ2-5, with the D gene possibly TRBD1 or TRBD2, each one fitting 6 bases. This receptor has the CDR3 CSSRGEETQYF. The sequence in DNA is TGCAGCTCGAGGGGGGAAGAGACCCAGTACTTC.